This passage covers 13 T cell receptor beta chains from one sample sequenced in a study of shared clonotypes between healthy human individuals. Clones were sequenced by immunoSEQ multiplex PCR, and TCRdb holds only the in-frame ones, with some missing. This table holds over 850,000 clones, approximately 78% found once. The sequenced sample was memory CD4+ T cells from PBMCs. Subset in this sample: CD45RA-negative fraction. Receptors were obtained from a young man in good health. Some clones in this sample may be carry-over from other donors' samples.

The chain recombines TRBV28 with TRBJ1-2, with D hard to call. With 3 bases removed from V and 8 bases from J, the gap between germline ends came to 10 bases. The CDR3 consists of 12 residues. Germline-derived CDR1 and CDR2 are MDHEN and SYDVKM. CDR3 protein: CASSFVKRGYTF. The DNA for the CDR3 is TGTGCCAGCAGTTTCGTAAAAAGGGGCTACACCTTC.

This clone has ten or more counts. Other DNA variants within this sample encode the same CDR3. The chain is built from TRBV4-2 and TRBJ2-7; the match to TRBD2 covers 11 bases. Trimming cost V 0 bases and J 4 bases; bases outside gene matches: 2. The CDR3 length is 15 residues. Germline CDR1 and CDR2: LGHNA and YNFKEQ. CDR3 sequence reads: CASSQELAGVYEQYF. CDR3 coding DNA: TGTGCCAGCAGCCAAGAACTAGCGGGAGTGTACGAGCAGTACTTC.

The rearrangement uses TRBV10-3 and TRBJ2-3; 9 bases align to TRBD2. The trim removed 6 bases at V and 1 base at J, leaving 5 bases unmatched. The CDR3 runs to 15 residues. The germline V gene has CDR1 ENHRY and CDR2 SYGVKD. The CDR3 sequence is CAISLAGVGTDTQYF. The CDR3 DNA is TGTGCCATCAGCTTAGCGGGAGTTGGCACAGATACGCAGTATTTT.

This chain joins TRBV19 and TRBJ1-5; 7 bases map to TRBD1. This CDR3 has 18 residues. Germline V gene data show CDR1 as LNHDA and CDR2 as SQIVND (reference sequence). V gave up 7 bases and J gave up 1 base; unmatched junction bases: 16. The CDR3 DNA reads TGTGCCAGTACCTGGGGTAGGTCGACAGGGATGAGCAATCAGCCCCAGCATTTT. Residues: CASTWGRSTGMSNQPQHF. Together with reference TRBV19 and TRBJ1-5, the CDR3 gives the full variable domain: DGGITQSPKYLFRKEGQNVTLSCEQNLNHDAMYWYRQDPGQGLRLIYYSQIVNDFQKGDIAEGYSVSREKKESFPLTVTSAQKNPTAFYLCASTWGRSTGMSNQPQHFGDGTRLSIL.

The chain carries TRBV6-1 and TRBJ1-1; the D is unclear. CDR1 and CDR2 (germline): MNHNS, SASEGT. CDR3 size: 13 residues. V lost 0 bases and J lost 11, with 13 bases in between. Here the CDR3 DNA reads TGTGCCAGCAGTGAAGCGCTTGCAGGTCTGGCTTTCTTT. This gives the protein CASSEALAGLAFF.

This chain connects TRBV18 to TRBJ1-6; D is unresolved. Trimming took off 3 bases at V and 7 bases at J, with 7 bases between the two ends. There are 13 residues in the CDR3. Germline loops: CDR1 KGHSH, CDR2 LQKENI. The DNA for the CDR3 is TGTGCCAGCTCACCCGGACCGAATTCACCCCTCCACTTT. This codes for CASSPGPNSPLHF.

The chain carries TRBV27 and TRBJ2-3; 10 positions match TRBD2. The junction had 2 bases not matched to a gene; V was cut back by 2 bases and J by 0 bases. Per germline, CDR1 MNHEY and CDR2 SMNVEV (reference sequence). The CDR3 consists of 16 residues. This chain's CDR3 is CASSLTTSGSTDTQYF. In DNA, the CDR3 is TGTGCCAGCAGTTTAACGACTAGCGGGAGCACAGATACGCAGTATTTT.

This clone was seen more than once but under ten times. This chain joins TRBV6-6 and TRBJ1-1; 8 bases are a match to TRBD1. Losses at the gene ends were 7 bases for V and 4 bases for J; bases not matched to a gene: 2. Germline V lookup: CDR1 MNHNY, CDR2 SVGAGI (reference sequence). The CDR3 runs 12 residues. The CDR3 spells CASTTGGTEAFF. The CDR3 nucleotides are TGTGCCAGCACCACAGGGGGCACTGAAGCTTTCTTT.

The CDR3 DNA is TGCGCCAGCAGCTTGGGGCAGGGCGTTGAAGCTTTCTTT. Translated, it gives CASSLGQGVEAFF. V gene TRBV5-1 combines with J gene TRBJ1-1; TRBD1 is a possible D gene (5 bases). There are 13 residues in the CDR3. Germline loops: CDR1 SGHRS, CDR2 YFSETQ. Trimming took 0 bases from V and 7 from J, leaving 10 bases between them.

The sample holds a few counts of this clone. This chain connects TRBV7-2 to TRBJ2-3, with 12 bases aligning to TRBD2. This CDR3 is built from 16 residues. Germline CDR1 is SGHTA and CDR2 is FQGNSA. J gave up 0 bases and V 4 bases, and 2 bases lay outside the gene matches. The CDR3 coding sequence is TGTGCCAGCAGCTCCGGGACTAGCGGGAGCACAGATACGCAGTATTTT. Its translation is CASSSGTSGSTDTQYF. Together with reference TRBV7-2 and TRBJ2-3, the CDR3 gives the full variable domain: GAGVSQSPSNKVTEKGKDVELRCDPISGHTALYWYRQSLGQGLEFLIYFQGNSAPDKSGLPSDRFSAERTGGSVSTLTIQRTQQEDSAVYLCASSSGTSGSTDTQYFGPGTRLTVL.

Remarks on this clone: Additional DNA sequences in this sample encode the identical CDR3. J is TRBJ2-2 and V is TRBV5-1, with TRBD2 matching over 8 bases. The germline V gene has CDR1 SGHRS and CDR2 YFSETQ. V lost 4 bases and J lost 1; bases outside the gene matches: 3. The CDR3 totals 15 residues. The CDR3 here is CASSTGLVNTGELFF. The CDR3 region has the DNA TGCGCCAGCAGCACGGGACTAGTGAACACCGGGGAGCTGTTTTTT.

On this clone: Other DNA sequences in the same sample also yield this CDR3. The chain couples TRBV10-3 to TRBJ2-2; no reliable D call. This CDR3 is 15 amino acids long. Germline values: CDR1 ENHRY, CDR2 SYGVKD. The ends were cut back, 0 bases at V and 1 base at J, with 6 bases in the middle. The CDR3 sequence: CAISESSVNTGELFF. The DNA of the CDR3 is TGTGCCATCAGTGAGTCGTCGGTGAACACCGGGGAGCTGTTTTTT.

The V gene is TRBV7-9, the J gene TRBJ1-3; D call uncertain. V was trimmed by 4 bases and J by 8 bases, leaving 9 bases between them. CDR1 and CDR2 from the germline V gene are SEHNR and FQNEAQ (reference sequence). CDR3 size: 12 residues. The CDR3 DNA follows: TGTGCCAGCAGCTCGAAGTTGGACACCATATATTTT. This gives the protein CASSSKLDTIYF.